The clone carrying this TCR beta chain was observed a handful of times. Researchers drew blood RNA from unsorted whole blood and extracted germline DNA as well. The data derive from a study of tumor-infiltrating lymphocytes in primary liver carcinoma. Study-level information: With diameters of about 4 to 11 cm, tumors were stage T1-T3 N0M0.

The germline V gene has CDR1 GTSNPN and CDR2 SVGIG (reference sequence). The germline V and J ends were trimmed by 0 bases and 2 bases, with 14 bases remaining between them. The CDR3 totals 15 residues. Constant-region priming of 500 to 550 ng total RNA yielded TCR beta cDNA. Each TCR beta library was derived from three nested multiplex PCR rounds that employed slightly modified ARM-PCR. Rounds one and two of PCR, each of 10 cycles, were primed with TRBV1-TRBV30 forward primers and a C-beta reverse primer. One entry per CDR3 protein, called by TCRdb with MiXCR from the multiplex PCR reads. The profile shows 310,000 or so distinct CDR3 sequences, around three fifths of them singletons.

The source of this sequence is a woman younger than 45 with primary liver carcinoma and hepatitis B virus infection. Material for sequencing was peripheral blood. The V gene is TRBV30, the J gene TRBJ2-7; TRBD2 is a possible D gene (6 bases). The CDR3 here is CAWSVGDLQAYEQYF. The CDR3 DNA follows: TGTGCCTGGAGTGTAGGGGACTTACAAGCCTACGAGCAGTACTTC.